One and the same sample provided the 15 T cell receptor beta chains below, sequenced in a study of blood T cell repertoires in COVID-19. Some clones are missing from TCRdb's copy, which holds only in-frame ones; the method was immunoSEQ multiplex PCR. Among under 300,000 clones, roughly 84% were seen once, and the ten largest hold around 3.6%. Sequencing was performed on peripheral blood. These receptors were obtained from a woman in her forties with active or convalescent COVID-19.

This chain connects TRBV5-4 to TRBJ2-1, with 12 bases identical to TRBD2. Germline V gene lookup returns CDR1 SGHNT and CDR2 YYREEE (reference sequence). The CDR3 extends over 19 amino acids. V lost 3 bases, J lost 2 bases, and 12 bases stayed unmatched. The CDR3 here is CASSSRRASGGATYNEQFF. The CDR3 coding sequence is TGTGCCAGCAGCTCCCGGAGGGCTAGCGGGGGGGCCACCTACAATGAGCAGTTCTTC. Full variable domain (rest looked up from reference TRBV5-4 and TRBJ2-1): ETGVTQSPTHLIKTRGQQVTLRCSSQSGHNTVSWYQQALGQGPQFIFQYYREEENGRGNFPPRFSGLQFPNYSSELNVNALELDDSALYLCASSSRRASGGATYNEQFFGPGTRLTVL.

The chain joins TRBV4-1 to TRBJ2-1; D uncertain. The germline CDR1 and CDR2 sequences are MGHRA and YSYEKL. Trimming removed 0 bases from V and 6 bases from J, with 15 bases in between. The CDR3 contains 16 residues. The CDR3 sequence: CASSQDNRPPGNEQFF. As DNA, the CDR3 is TGCGCCAGCAGCCAAGATAACCGTCCTCCGGGCAATGAGCAGTTCTTC.

Points on this clone: A read error may be the cause here, since a much bigger clone is one base away. This sequence joins TRBV13 and TRBJ2-1, with D hard to call. The germline V and J ends were trimmed by 5 bases and 5 bases, with 4 bases remaining between them. The germline gives CDR1 PRHDT, CDR2 FYEKMQ (reference sequence). The CDR3 has 11 amino acids. The CDR3 spells CASSLNNEQFF. The CDR3 DNA is TGTGCCAGCAGCCTAAACAATGAGCAGTTCTTC.

The J gene is TRBJ2-2, the V gene TRBV5-1; D remains unclear. V lost 4 bases, J lost 5 bases, and 12 bases lay in between. CDR1 and CDR2 from the germline V gene are SGHRS and YFSETQ. The CDR3 totals 14 residues. CDR3: CASSLSSDTGELFF. In DNA form, the CDR3 reads TGCGCCAGCAGCCTTTCGTCAGATACCGGGGAGCTGTTTTTT.

The chain has TRBV2 and TRBJ2-3; the match to TRBD1 covers 9 bases. V was pared by 5 bases and J by 5 bases, with 5 bases of the junction left unmatched. Germline V gives CDR1 SNHLY, CDR2 FYNNEI. This CDR3 has 14 amino acids. The CDR3 bases are TGTGCCAGCAGTCTTGGGACAGGGAAAGATACGCAGTATTTT. It yields the protein CASSLGTGKDTQYF.

This clone was seen a handful of times. The V call is TRBV5-1, the J call TRBJ1-1, with D unclear. V shed 1 base and J shed 0 bases, with 10 bases lying between them. Germline loops: CDR1 SGHRS, CDR2 YFSETQ. CDR3 size: 15 residues. The CDR3: CASSLSTVMNTEAFF. The DNA for the CDR3 is TGCGCCAGCAGCTTGTCTACAGTCATGAACACTGAAGCTTTCTTT.

This clone was detected a few times. The sample has other DNA sequences that encode this CDR3 too. V and J are TRBV9 and TRBJ1-5; 8 bases fit TRBD1. The CDR3 sequence is 14 residues long. V was pared by 0 bases and J by 6 bases, with 2 bases of the junction left unmatched. Per germline, CDR1 SGDLS and CDR2 YYNGEE. The chain's CDR3 is CASSVGTGGQPQHF. The CDR3 DNA sequence: TGTGCCAGCAGCGTAGGAACAGGGGGTCAGCCCCAGCATTTT.

The CDR3 region has the DNA TGTGCCAGCAGCAAGACTAGCGGGGGGCAAGAGACCCAGTACTTC. Its translation is CASSKTSGGQETQYF. This chain links TRBV6-4 with TRBJ2-5; 13 bases fit TRBD2. CDR1 and CDR2 (germline): MRHNA, SNTAGT. CDR3 length: 15 residues. The V gene end was trimmed by 6 bases and the J gene end by 2 bases; junction bases not matched to a gene: 3.

This chain connects TRBV19 to TRBJ1-5; D is perhaps TRBD1 (5 bases). The germline gives CDR1 LNHDA, CDR2 SQIVND (reference sequence). The CDR3 has 15 residues. V lost 1 base and J 3 bases, leaving 10 bases between the germline ends. The CDR3 is CASSIVGAFNQPQHF. The CDR3 coding sequence is TGTGCCAGTAGTATAGTAGGGGCATTCAATCAGCCCCAGCATTTT.

About this clone: The same CDR3 also results from other DNA sequences found in this sample. This chain uses TRBV27 with TRBJ1-5; TRBD1 agrees at 10 bases. The CDR3 has 15 amino acids. The germline V gene has CDR1 MNHEY and CDR2 SMNVEV (reference sequence). V was clipped by 6 bases and J by 2 bases; unmatched bases: 4. CDR3: CASSSGTGGNQPQHF. The CDR3 coding sequence is TGTGCCAGCAGCTCCGGGACAGGGGGCAATCAGCCCCAGCATTTT.

The V call is TRBV29-1, the J call TRBJ2-3; 7 bases are shared with TRBD2. From germline, CDR1 is SQVTM and CDR2 ANQGSEA. The CDR3 spans 15 residues. J was trimmed by 1 base and V by 5 bases; bases with no gene match: 9. CDR3 amino acids: CSVSIQRGRTDTQYF. The CDR3 DNA is TGCAGCGTTAGTATTCAGCGGGGCCGCACAGATACGCAGTATTTT.

This clone was counted once. This chain connects TRBV18 to TRBJ1-5; TRBD1 agrees at 9 bases. Germline V CDR1 and CDR2: KGHSH, LQKENI. V was clipped by 6 bases and J by 8 bases; unmatched bases: 8. CDR3 length: 14 amino acids. DNA of the CDR3: TGTGCCAGCTCTCCCCGGGACAGGGCTGAGCCCCAGCATTTT. Translation: CASSPRDRAEPQHF.

This rearrangement joins TRBV6-1 to TRBJ2-5; TRBD1 aligns across 7 bases. V trimming: 1 base; J trimming: 5 bases; junction bases outside the gene matches: 10. CDR1 is MNHNS, CDR2 SASEGT, per germline. This CDR3 is built from 16 residues. CDR3 bases: TGTGCCAGCAGTGAAGGCGCTCACAGGGGCGGGGAGACCCAGTACTTC. Translation gives CASSEGAHRGGETQYF.

The chain couples TRBV2 to TRBJ1-1; 7 bases map to TRBD1. Per germline, CDR1 SNHLY and CDR2 FYNNEI. CDR3 length: 19 residues. Unmatched junction bases numbered 19, after V lost 1 base and J lost 5 bases. For the CDR3, the DNA is TGTGCCAGCAGTGAAGATGGGGTGACAGGGTTCTTCCGGGGGACTGAAGCTTTCTTT. It translates to CASSEDGVTGFFRGTEAFF.

The rearrangement uses TRBV5-6 and TRBJ2-1, with D maybe TRBD1 (5 bases). The V and J ends lost 2 bases and 6 bases respectively, with 12 bases between them. Germline CDR1 SGHDT, CDR2 YYEEEE. The CDR3 covers 14 residues. This CDR3 reads CASSFLQAVNEQFF. CDR3 nucleotide sequence: TGTGCCAGCAGCTTTTTACAGGCCGTCAATGAGCAGTTCTTC.